This T cell receptor beta chain is from a study of blood T cell repertoires in COVID-19. Germline lookup yields CDR1 MRHNA and CDR2 SNTAGT. The CDR3 contains 13 residues. V lost 6 bases to trimming and J lost 5 bases, with 13 bases between them. Assay: immunoSEQ multiplex PCR; the TCRdb copy retains only in-frame clones and omits some. Altogether some 460,000 clones are present, more than 85% being singletons, with the ten largest covering around 4.4%. The chain links TRBV6-4 to TRBJ2-5, with D perhaps TRBD2 (5 bases). The specimen sequenced was peripheral blood. The clonotype originates from a woman in her twenties or thirties with acute or convalescent COVID-19. The CDR3: CASSGDLGETQYF. CDR3 coding DNA: TGTGCCAGCAGCGGGGATTTGGGCGAGACCCAGTACTTC.